This is a list of T cell receptor beta chains from one sample in a study of blood T cell repertoires in COVID-19. The data were produced by immunoSEQ multiplex PCR, yet TCRdb's version contains in-frame clones alone and is incomplete. The sample contains some 95,000 clones, around 93% of which appear only once. The specimen was peripheral blood. The receptors originated from a human donor with active COVID-19. The donor label of this sample is uncertain. Both conserved end residues are part of each CDR3. Each record gives: CDR3 protein, CDR3 DNA, J gene, CDR3 length, clone size, V gene, D gene. A D gene is named only where the DNA matches it firmly. Size values are once, few and many counts, or a class for expanded clones, and some rows have none.

CASSGGSQNYGYTF,TGTGCCAGCTCAGGGGGCTCTCAAAACTATGGCTACACCTTC,TRBJ1-2,14,-,TRBV18,-
CASSKAGTGADTQYF,TGTGCCAGCAGCAAGGCTGGGACGGGGGCAGATACGCAGTATTTT,TRBJ2-3,15,-,TRBV7-3,-
CASSLINRAATGEQYF,TGTGCCAGCAGCTTAATAAACAGAGCTGCGACCGGCGAGCAGTACTTC,TRBJ2-7,16,-,TRBV7-8,-
CASSPSISSGDNEQFF,TGTGCCAGCAGCCCTAGCATTTCTAGCGGGGACAATGAGCAGTTCTTC,TRBJ2-1,16,-,TRBV7-2,TRBD2
CASCSVGGHGELFF,TGTGCCAGTTGTTCGGTCGGGGGGCACGGGGAGCTGTTTTTT,TRBJ2-2,14,-,TRBV19,-
CASSLGAANTEAFF,TGTGCCAGCAGCTTAGGGGCGGCGAACACTGAAGCTTTCTTT,TRBJ1-1,14,-,TRBV7-3,-
CASSEGEEGPPLHF,TGTGCCAGCAGTGAAGGGGAGGAGGGACCACCCCTCCACTTT,TRBJ1-6,14,-,TRBV6-1,-
CASSPPGARTEAFF,TGTGCCAGCAGCCCCCCAGGGGCGCGAACGGAAGCTTTCTTT,TRBJ1-1,14,-,TRBV25-1,-
CASRLSQGWNEAFF,TGTGCCAGCAGACTTAGTCAGGGGTGGAATGAAGCTTTCTTT,TRBJ1-1,14,-,TRBV28,-
CASSRSEGYEQYF,TGTGCCAGCTCCAGATCCGAGGGATACGAGCAGTACTTC,TRBJ2-7,13,-,TRBV9,-
CASSLVSTNEKLFF,TGTGCCAGCAGCTTAGTATCAACTAATGAAAAACTGTTTTTT,TRBJ1-4,14,-,TRBV7-2,-
CASSRLAGGTQETQYF,TGTGCCAGTAGCCGACTAGCGGGGGGGACTCAAGAGACCCAGTACTTC,TRBJ2-5,16,-,TRBV19,TRBD2
CASRRGQVSYEQYF,TGTGCCAGCAGACGGGGACAGGTCTCCTACGAGCAGTACTTC,TRBJ2-7,14,-,TRBV6-5,TRBD1
CASSSGTSGGPDTQYF,TGTGCCAGCAGCTCCGGGACTAGCGGGGGCCCAGATACGCAGTATTTT,TRBJ2-3,16,-,TRBV5-8,TRBD2
CASSPQGAGHNEQFF,TGTGCCAGCAGCCCCCAGGGGGCTGGACACAATGAGCAGTTCTTC,TRBJ2-1,15,-,TRBV5-6,TRBD1
CASSDRQAWETQYF,TGTGCCAGCAGTGATCGTCAAGCGTGGGAGACCCAGTACTTC,TRBJ2-5,14,-,TRBV2,-
CASTRRQGASLAYGYTF,TGTGCCAGCACTCGACGACAGGGGGCCTCCCTAGCCTATGGCTACACCTTC,TRBJ1-2,17,once,TRBV6-6,TRBD1
CASSSSLAGGMNEQFF,TGCGCCAGCAGCTCCAGTCTAGCGGGGGGGATGAATGAGCAGTTCTTC,TRBJ2-1,16,-,TRBV5-1,TRBD2